Following are 17 T cell receptor beta chains from one sample sequenced in a study of a mutant IDH1 vaccine in newly diagnosed glioma. Profiling relied on immunoSEQ multiplex PCR, and the TCRdb table lists in-frame clones only, not all of them. The sample lists tens of thousands of clones, about 75% seen once, with 7.5% to 10% in the top ten. The antigens these receptors bind are not known. Described time point: week 47, end of study. The study gave 300 ug of mutant IDH1 20-mer peptide per vaccine dose, with topical imiquimod. Sample: PBMCs, taken from a glioma patient whose treatment included an IDH1 peptide vaccine. These receptors were collected from a man aged 40-55 years with glioma.

This sequence joins TRBV11-2 and TRBJ1-4; 8 bases are a match to TRBD1. The CDR3 is made up of 15 amino acids. Per the germline V gene, CDR1 is SGHAT and CDR2 is FQNNGV. J lost 10 bases, V lost 0 bases, and 7 bases had no gene match. For the CDR3, the DNA is TGTGCCAGCAGCTTAGATCCCGGGACAGGAGGAAAACTGTTTTTT. Translation gives CASSLDPGTGGKLFF.

The V call is TRBV18, the J call TRBJ2-1, with 7 bases matching TRBD2. Germline V lookup: CDR1 KGHSH, CDR2 LQKENI. CDR3 length equals 13 residues. Trimming took 5 bases from V and 9 from J; bases not matched to a gene: 7. The CDR3 protein is CASSGLGTSEQFF. The CDR3 coding sequence is TGTGCCAGCTCAGGACTAGGCACCAGTGAGCAGTTCTTC.

In its sample, this clone was seen a few times. The chain joins TRBV4-1 to TRBJ1-2; D not certain. The CDR3 has 12 residues. CDR1 and CDR2 from the germline V gene are MGHRA and YSYEKL. V shed 0 bases and J shed 5 bases, with 4 bases lying between them. The CDR3 here is CASSQDQYGYTF. CDR3 in DNA: TGCGCCAGCAGCCAAGACCAGTATGGCTACACCTTC.

This sequence joins TRBV18 and TRBJ1-5; TRBD1 is a possible D gene (6 bases). The CDR3 sequence is 14 residues long. V lost 6 bases, J lost 6 bases, and 15 bases lay in between. Germline V gene data show CDR1 as KGHSH and CDR2 as LQKENI. This CDR3 is CASSPRGQGQPQHF. CDR3 coding DNA: TGTGCCAGCTCGCCCCGGGGGCAAGGTCAGCCCCAGCATTTT.

This clone was seen a single time. The chain couples TRBV6-4 to TRBJ2-2, with D uncertain. V was shortened by 2 bases and J by 8 bases, with 9 bases between the two germline ends. In germline, CDR1 is MRHNA, CDR2 SNTAGT. This CDR3 spans 13 amino acids. CDR3 sequence reads: CASSDSALGELFF. CDR3 sequence (DNA): TGTGCCAGCAGTGACAGTGCGTTGGGGGAGCTGTTTTTT.

This clone was seen a handful of times. The chain uses TRBV5-4 and TRBJ1-2, with 7 bases identical to TRBD1. The CDR3 contains 13 residues. V gave up 6 bases and J gave up 8 bases; unmatched junction bases: 10. CDR1 and CDR2 (germline): SGHNT, YYREEE (reference sequence). As DNA, the CDR3 is TGTGCCAGCACCAAAGACAGGGCTCGGGGCTACACCTTC. Amino acid sequence: CASTKDRARGYTF.

This chain joins TRBV7-2 and TRBJ2-2, with D perhaps TRBD1 (5 bases). Trimming removed 2 bases at V and 1 base at J, with 11 bases between. Germline assignment: CDR1 SGHTA and CDR2 FQGNSA. The CDR3 is 16 amino acids. This CDR3 is CASSLRRQRNTGELFF. CDR3 sequence (DNA): TGTGCCAGCAGCTTAAGGCGACAGAGGAACACCGGGGAGCTGTTTTTT.

CDR3 amino acids: CASSLSRGLKETQYF. The CDR3 nucleotides read TGTGCCAGCAGCCTATCCAGGGGATTAAAAGAGACCCAGTACTTC. V is TRBV2 and J is TRBJ2-5; a weak D match, TRBD1 (6 bases). Germline CDR1 and CDR2: SNHLY and FYNNEI. The CDR3 is made up of 15 amino acids. V shed 6 bases and J shed 3 bases, with 17 bases lying between them.

The V and J genes are TRBV5-5 and TRBJ2-7; 9 bases align to TRBD1. The CDR3 is 14 amino acids. V dropped 3 bases and J dropped 3; count of bases not matched to a gene: 4. Germline loops: CDR1 SGHKS, CDR2 YYEKEE (reference sequence). For the CDR3, the DNA is TGTGCCAGCAGCTCGACGGGACAGGGCTACGAGCAGTACTTC. Its protein product is CASSSTGQGYEQYF. The full variable domain, with the rest looked up from reference TRBV5-5 and TRBJ2-7, is DAGVTQSPTHLIKTRGQQVTLRCSPISGHKSVSWYQQVLGQGPQFIFQYYEKEERGRGNFPDRFSARQFPNYSSELNVNALLLGDSALYLCASSSTGQGYEQYFGPGTRLTVT.

The chain employs TRBV7-6 and TRBJ2-1; TRBD2 agrees at 13 bases. V gave up 5 bases and J gave up 10 bases; unmatched junction bases: 8. CDR3 length equals 15 residues. Germline values: CDR1 SGHVS, CDR2 FNYEAQ. This CDR3 reads CASSQRTSGSDEQFF. The CDR3 DNA follows: TGTGCCAGCAGCCAACGGACTAGCGGGAGTGACGAGCAGTTCTTC.

The J gene is TRBJ2-1, the V gene TRBV5-4, with D tentatively TRBD2 (7 bases). Germline V gene data show CDR1 as SGHNT and CDR2 as YYREEE (reference sequence). The CDR3 loop spans 10 amino acids. The chain's CDR3 is CAGGDDEQFF. The CDR3 DNA sequence: TGTGCAGGGGGGGATGATGAGCAGTTCTTC.

The J gene is TRBJ2-3, the V gene TRBV11-2; D possibly uses TRBD1 or TRBD2 (6 bases each). Germline values: CDR1 SGHAT, CDR2 FQNNGV. The length of the CDR3 is 17 residues. V shed 0 bases and J shed 0 bases, with 13 bases lying between them. The CDR3 region has the DNA TGTGCCAGCAGCTTAGATGGGGGGCGAGCTAGCACAGATACGCAGTATTTT. Amino acids: CASSLDGGRASTDTQYF.

This clone was picked up one time. The chain recombines TRBV27 with TRBJ2-7; D possibly uses TRBD1 or TRBD2 (5 bases each). V was pared by 2 bases and J by 3 bases, with 11 bases between. The CDR3 has 14 amino acids. Germline V CDR1 and CDR2: MNHEY, SMNVEV (reference sequence). The CDR3 DNA follows: TGTGCCAGCAGTTTACGGGACGGGGTCTACGAGCAGTACTTC. Its protein product is CASSLRDGVYEQYF.

J is TRBJ2-1 and V is TRBV5-1; the match to TRBD2 covers 7 bases. V lost 5 bases, J lost 8 bases, and 10 bases stayed unmatched. This CDR3 region has 14 residues. The germline V gene has CDR1 SGHRS and CDR2 YFSETQ. CDR3 DNA: TGCGCCAGCAGTTGGTCGGGGAGGGATGATGAGCAGTTCTTC. Protein product: CASSWSGRDDEQFF.

The chain has TRBV4-2 and TRBJ2-1; D is unclear. V lost 0 bases to trimming and J lost 2 bases, with 5 bases between them. Germline values: CDR1 LGHNA, CDR2 YNFKEQ. The CDR3 covers 14 residues. The CDR3 is CASSQEGTYNEQFF. DNA for the CDR3: TGTGCCAGCAGCCAAGAGGGGACCTACAATGAGCAGTTCTTC.

In nucleotides, the CDR3 is TGTGCCTGGAGGGGGTTCTATGGCTACACCTTC. Encoded protein: CAWRGFYGYTF. V is TRBV30 and J is TRBJ1-2, with D unclear. With 3 bases removed from V and 4 bases from J, the gap between germline ends came to 6 bases. The CDR3 extends over 11 amino acids. CDR1 is GTSNPN and CDR2 is SVGIG in the germline V gene (reference sequence).

On this clone itself: The junction shows a germline mismatch at one end, possibly a read error. The chain recombines TRBV2 with TRBJ1-6; 7 bases fit TRBD1. The CDR3 sequence is 16 residues long. Per germline, CDR1 SNHLY and CDR2 FYNNEI. CDR3 amino acids: CASSEDRAVGNSPLHF. The CDR3 DNA follows: TGTGCCAGCAGCGAAGACAGGGCTGTAGGGAATTCACCCCTCCACTTT.